This T cell receptor (beta chain) is from a study of blood T cell repertoires in COVID-19. Overall study context: Samples representing acute and convalescent COVID-19 were sourced from the United States, Italy and Spain. The cDNA or gDNA used as material had been derived from T cells, B-cell-depleted T cells, or PBMCs.

CDR1 SQVTM and CDR2 ANQGSEA come from the germline V gene. The V segment lost 7 bases and the J segment 4 bases; nucleotides outside the gene matches: 5. The CDR3 extends over 12 amino acids. Clones were read by immunoSEQ multiplex PCR, and TCRdb kept only the in-frame ones, dropping some. The sample consists of some 78,000 clones, around nine tenths of them appearing once. Sequenced: peripheral blood. V and J are TRBV29-1 and TRBJ2-5, with 8 bases identical to TRBD1. This TCR came from a woman older than 75 with active or convalescent COVID-19. DNA for the CDR3: TGCAGCGCCCTTGGACAGGGAGAGACCCAGTACTTC. Amino acid sequence: CSALGQGETQYF.